This entry concerns a single TCR beta chain. This clonotype was seen more than once but under ten times. No cognate antigen has been identified for it. No per-base quality is available; no much larger clone lies one base away. The data originate from a study of T cell repertoires in cytomegalovirus infection (dated by TCRdb to 2018 to 2020). In the study overall: Donor HLA type was relevant to the analysis, because carriage of CMV infection together with the matching HLA type was indicated by public TCR beta signatures. The full study reports these points: The ex vivo response was dominated by HLA-C-restricted CMV-specific TCR beta clonotypes, which also provided the single most frequent clonotype in two of eight donors. In both this cohort and an independent cohort of several hundred donors, the cumulative frequency of public TCR beta family members distinguished carriers of CMV infection plus the relevant HLA type.

The instrument given in TCRdb is Illumina HiSeq 1500. TCRdb's own reprocessing of the public reads used fastp at Q25 and MiXCR and kept productive beta chains. Identical CDR3 proteins give one entry, which carries the most common genes and DNA. This sample holds fewer than 350,000 distinct CDR3 sequences; 17% were observed only once. The biggest ten clones account for around 11% of the sample. The CDR3 runs 15 residues from the cysteine to the phenylalanine. The only DNA kept is the CDR3, 45 bases in frame from the first base. Looking up the germline V gene (reference sequence) yields CDR1 MNHEY and CDR2 SMNVEV. Relative to germline, V is missing 2 bases and J is missing 6 bases, with 6 bases of the junction outside any gene match.

Material for sequencing was PBMCs. The chain links TRBV27 with TRBJ1-5; 8 central bases correspond to TRBD1. This sequence originates from a human donor in good health (CMV status not recorded). Some clones in this sample may be carry-over from other donors' samples. This receptor has the CDR3 CASSLIGTGGQPQHF. In nucleotides, the sequence is TGTGCCAGCAGTTTAATTGGTACAGGGGGTCAGCCCCAGCATTTT.